This T cell receptor beta chain is from a study of vaccination effects on CD4 cells after COVID-19. About the research overall: Two recovered convalescent patients were sampled 16 days and one week pre-vaccination.

Generated by immunoSEQ multiplex PCR, the TCRdb table keeps only in-frame clones and is missing some. The data hold 30,000 to 35,000 clones, with about 69% observed a single time. This clone was seen a single time. The antigen is unknown. The CDR3 runs 12 residues. V lost 3 bases and J 8 bases, leaving 7 bases between the germline ends. The germline gives CDR1 SGHDN, CDR2 FVKESK. Before sequencing took place, the ViraFEST assay used viral peptide pools to expand antigen-specific CD4+ T cells. Researchers isolated CD4+ T cells once 9 to 11 days of culture had elapsed. Sometime from March through December 2020, the person acquired a SARS-CoV-2 infection that PCR confirmed. It was with 10 IU/ml IL-2 and about 10 ug/ml peptides that some 1.8 million PBMC per well were cultured. Broader study findings: Few convalescent patients were studied, and early post-infection samples were lacking. New vaccine-induced clones dominated post-vaccine spike-reactive clones in convalescents.

This TCR came from a human donor who had a prior SARS-CoV-2 infection. The J gene is TRBJ1-4, the V gene TRBV14; D is undetermined. The specimen comprised CD4+ T cells from PBMCs cultured with a peptide pool, sampled before COVID-19 vaccination. CDR3 loop: CASSQVQEKLFF. The DNA for the CDR3 is TGTGCCAGCAGCCAGGTACAAGAAAAACTGTTTTTT. The entire variable domain, with the rest obtained from reference TRBV14 and TRBJ1-4, is as follows: EAGVTQFPSHSVIEKGQTVTLRCDPISGHDNLYWYRRVMGKEIKFLLHFVKESKQDESGMPNNRFLAERTGGTYSTLKVQPAELEDSGVYFCASSQVQEKLFFGSGTQLSVL.